The clone carrying this T cell receptor (beta chain) came up many times. The use of a sample-barcoded 5' primer and a J-beta primer mix characterized a second PCR of roughly 7 to 12 cycles. CDR3-containing paired-end reads numbering at least 2.5 million came from each sample. TCRdb reprocessed the 5' RACE reads with MiXCR, giving one entry per CDR3 protein. The sample includes 630,000 or so distinct CDR3 sequences, about 30% of them seen just once. The CDR3 covers 15 residues. The V and J ends lost 0 bases and 1 base respectively, with 8 bases between them. Germline V CDR1 and CDR2: LGHNA, YSLEER. These data come from a study of blood T cells in healthy people across ages. Study summary: For every two T cells, template switching captured about one barcoded beta molecule.

The material sequenced was blood. This receptor was identified in a woman of 80 years or more in good health. This rearrangement joins TRBV4-3 to TRBJ2-3; possibly TRBD1 or TRBD2 for D (6 bases each). The CDR3 reads CASSQDRGGTDTQYF. The CDR3 coding sequence is TGCGCCAGCAGCCAAGATAGGGGGGGCACAGATACGCAGTATTTT.